Included here is one T cell receptor beta chain sequence, with context. This clonotype was seen only a few times. Its recognized antigen is unknown. Base qualities are not at hand, and no much larger clone is one base apart. This sample is part of a study of T-cell memory formation after mild COVID-19 (dated by TCRdb to the early 2020s). Describing the broader study: TCR sequence clusters from the two donors were largely donor specific. Longitudinal TCRalpha and TCRbeta repertoire sequencing tracked T-cell clones expanding and contracting after mild COVID-19 in a couple of donors. The cohort comprised two young, previously healthy adult volunteers, one female and one male.

Sequencing used an Illumina NovaSeq 6000. cDNA libraries for TCRalpha and TCRbeta were prepared by 5'RACE using constant-segment primers, with sample barcodes and unique molecular identifiers added. RNA was extracted from every sample with Trizol reagent. Library amplification was performed in two PCR steps, and a second sample barcode and Illumina TruSeq adapters were introduced in the second step. The libraries were sequenced on an Illumina NovaSeq using 2 x 150 bp paired-end reads. In the paper's pipeline: Demultiplexing of reads and collapsing into UMI-guided consensus sequences were performed with migec v1.2.7. Using mixcr v2.1.11, UMI consensuses were aligned to TRA and TRB V and J templates and then assembled into clonotypes. A clonotype was counted as expanded or contracted only when both edgeR and NoisET called the clonotype significant, with the noise models trained on biological replicates. For edgeR calls, a false discovery rate-adjusted p below 0.01 and a log2 fold-change threshold of 1 were applied. As an exploratory analysis of dynamics, max-normalized trajectories of the 1000 most abundant clonotypes were examined with PCA combined with hierarchical clustering. The CD4 or CD8 phenotype of responding clones was assigned using the separately sequenced CD4+ and CD8+ repertoires. The raw public reads went through TCRdb reprocessing: fastp at Q25, MiXCR clone calling, in-frame beta chains kept. Here each entry gathers all rows of one CDR3 protein and keeps the most common genes and DNA. V and J calls and clone size were set by TCRdb, not the authors. Counted in this sample were approximately 82,000 distinct CDR3 sequences; roughly 13% of them appeared once. 40% to 45% of the sample is taken by the ten largest.

CDR1 and CDR2, looked up from the germline V gene, are LGHNA and YSLEER. V ends up 3 bases short and J 5 bases short, with an unmatched junction base count of 9. From its cysteine to its phenylalanine, the CDR3 spans 16 amino acids. Just the 48-base CDR3 DNA is kept, in frame starting at base 1. Ficoll-Paque density gradient centrifugation was used to isolate PBMCs. Overall results and qualifications from the work: From day 15 to 85, contracting clones showed balanced CD4/CD8 phenotypes, whereas a second wave of clones that expanded from day 15 to 37 leaned towards CD4+. The study covered only a couple of mild cases, and larger cohorts including severe cases with pre-infection samples were considered necessary. Some responding clones were detected in pre-infection memory, which suggested that pre-existing cross-reactive memory T cells had joined the SARS-CoV-2 response. Whether the second-wave clones peaking on day 37 were SARS-CoV-2 specific was not confirmed. Contracting CD4+ clones were located mainly in the CM and EM memory subsets, whereas CD8+ clones were found to be enriched in EMRA.

Sequencing used PBMCs or a T cell subset sorted from them (not recorded which). In this chain, TRBV4-3 is recombined with TRBJ2-3; 9 middle bases align to TRBD1. The TCR was taken from a man aged 18 to 35 who had mild COVID-19 (a few samples of this study predate the infection). The sample titles of this study are shuffled in the database, so cell type and time point are left out; the donor was told from shared clones. In nucleotides, the sequence is TGCGCCAGCAGCCATGCTCCGGGACAGGGTGAAGATACGCAGTATTTT. Translated, this gives CASSHAPGQGEDTQYF.